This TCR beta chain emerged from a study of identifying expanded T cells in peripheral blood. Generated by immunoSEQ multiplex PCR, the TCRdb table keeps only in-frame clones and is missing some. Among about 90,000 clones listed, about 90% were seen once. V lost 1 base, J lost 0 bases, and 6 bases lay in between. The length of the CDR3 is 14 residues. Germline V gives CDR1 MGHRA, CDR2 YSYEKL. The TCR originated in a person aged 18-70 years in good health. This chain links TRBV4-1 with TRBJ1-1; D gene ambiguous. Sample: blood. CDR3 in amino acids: CASSQGKVNTEAFF. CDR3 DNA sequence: TGCGCCAGCAGCCAAGGGAAGGTGAACACTGAAGCTTTCTTT.